This T cell receptor beta chain emerged from a study of OX40 agonist ivuxolimab in advanced cancers. Study at large: Patients were infused with ivuxolimab every 2 weeks at 0.01 to 10 mg/kg. Treatment received earlier with anti-PD-1, anti-PD-L1 or anti-CTLA-4 agents was allowed, and more than 30% had some. The dose-escalation cohort was approximately 80% male, with a mean age of about 58 years, ranging roughly 23 to 79.

Whole-study findings and limits: Clonal expansion among partial responders at 0.1-3.0 mg/kg ranked near the lowest.

The method was immunoSEQ multiplex PCR; TCRdb's version includes in-frame clones alone and lacks a portion of them. The sample yields about 44,000 clones, around 80% seen once. Comments on this clone: Antigen: not known.

The CDR3 has 12 amino acids. Germline CDR1 is SGHDT and CDR2 is YYEEEE. V dropped 0 bases and J dropped 4 bases, with 3 bases sitting between them. The source was CD4+ or CD8+ T cells sorted from blood, collected in a trial of the OX40 agonist ivuxolimab. The clonotype comes from an adult with an advanced solid tumor such as melanoma, head and neck, liver or kidney cancer. The J gene is TRBJ2-3, the V gene TRBV5-6; no clear D gene. The CDR3 here is CASSLGADTQYF. The CDR3 DNA sequence: TGTGCCAGCAGCTTGGGGGCAGATACGCAGTATTTT.